The 20 T cell receptor beta chains listed next were all sequenced from one sample in a study of cytomegalovirus exposure and HLA in healthy donors (dated 2017 in TCRdb). The method was the immunoSEQ multiplex PCR assay. For the multiplex PCR, a mixture combining 60 forward primers for TCR Vbeta segments and 13 reverse primers for TCR Jbeta segments was used. TCRdb mirrors the immuneACCESS table, restricted to in-frame sequences. Some clones are absent from its copies; in checked studies, under half trace to an unresolved V gene, and the reason for the others is unknown. For this sample the table gives 84,000 or so clones, of which roughly 60% were detected only once. The ten biggest clones cover about 5% of the sample. Material for sequencing was PBMCs. The receptors shown here come from a woman in her 30s in good health and CMV-seropositive.

In its sample, this clone was seen once. The chain combines TRBV18 with TRBJ1-3; D remains ambiguous. Germline CDR1 reads KGHSH; CDR2 reads LQKENI. V was cut by 2 bases and J by 4 bases, with 15 bases left in between. This CDR3 has 16 residues. As DNA, the CDR3 is TGTGCCAGCTCACCATCCCCGGGGTTTACCGGAAACACCATATATTTT. Protein: CASSPSPGFTGNTIYF.

The J gene is TRBJ1-6, the V gene TRBV7-9; a possible D gene is TRBD1 (5 bases). The CDR3 sequence is 15 residues long. The V and J ends lost 5 bases and 7 bases respectively, with 15 bases between them. Germline CDR1 and CDR2: SEHNR and FQNEAQ (reference sequence). In DNA form, the CDR3 reads TGTGCCAGCAGCCCCCGACAGATGGAAAATTCACCCCTCCACTTT. Translating it yields CASSPRQMENSPLHF.

This rearrangement joins TRBV4-1 to TRBJ2-5, with 10 bases aligning to TRBD1. The germline CDR1 and CDR2 sequences are MGHRA and YSYEKL. Germline trimming cut 1 base from V and 5 bases from J; bases unmatched to any gene: 10. The CDR3 loop spans 17 amino acids. As DNA, the CDR3 is TGCGCCAGCAGCCAAGCCCCGACAGGGGGCTTAGGGGAGACCCAGTACTTC. It is translated as CASSQAPTGGLGETQYF.

Worth noting for this clone: Other DNA sequences from this sample encode an identical CDR3 as well. The V gene is TRBV7-2, the J gene TRBJ1-4; D is perhaps TRBD1 (5 bases). This CDR3 has 15 amino acids. Germline lookup yields CDR1 SGHTA and CDR2 FQGNSA. Trimming pared 6 bases from V and 10 bases from J, leaving 21 bases between. CDR3 in amino acids: CASRHRQGIQGKLFF. CDR3 sequence (DNA): TGTGCCAGCAGACACAGGCAGGGCATCCAGGGAAAACTGTTTTTT. Full variable domain (rest looked up from reference TRBV7-2 and TRBJ1-4): GAGVSQSPSNKVTEKGKDVELRCDPISGHTALYWYRQSLGQGLEFLIYFQGNSAPDKSGLPSDRFSAERTGGSVSTLTIQRTQQEDSAVYLCASRHRQGIQGKLFFGSGTQLSVL.

This chain links TRBV7-2 with TRBJ2-2; perhaps TRBD1 as D (6 bases). The CDR3 totals 13 residues. With 4 bases removed from V and 5 bases from J, the gap between germline ends came to 8 bases. Germline CDR1 is SGHTA and CDR2 is FQGNSA. CDR3 in amino acids: CASSSQGTGELFF. The DNA of the CDR3 is TGTGCCAGCAGCTCACAGGGAACCGGGGAGCTGTTTTTT.

This clone was counted a few times. The chain joins TRBV28 to TRBJ1-2, with TRBD1 as a possible D gene (5 bases). Trimming left V 3 bases short and J 7 bases short, with 9 bases between. This CDR3 contains 12 residues. Germline CDR1 and CDR2: MDHEN and SYDVKM. CDR3 coding DNA: TGTGCCAGCAGTTTCGGGGGTTCTGGCTACACCTTC. It encodes CASSFGGSGYTF.

The table lists this clone with a few counts. DNA of the CDR3: TGTGCCAGCAGTCTAGGCAGGGGCTCCTACGAGCAGTACTTC. This translates into CASSLGRGSYEQYF. This rearrangement joins TRBV27 to TRBJ2-5; weak D call: TRBD1 (6 bases). The DNA end lines up better with TRBJ2-7; the J call may be wrong. Germline V gene sequence: CDR1 MNHEY, CDR2 SMNVEV (reference sequence). This CDR3 has 14 residues.

The chain combines TRBV28 with TRBJ2-5; 9 bases match TRBD2. Germline-derived CDR1 and CDR2 are MDHEN and SYDVKM. V was pared by 7 bases and J by 7 bases, with 10 bases of the junction left unmatched. The CDR3 sequence is 14 residues long. The CDR3 DNA sequence: TGTGCCAGCAACATAGCGGGGGCCGGGGGGACCCAGTACTTC. Amino acids: CASNIAGAGGTQYF.

This chain links TRBV30 with TRBJ1-2; TRBD1 aligns across 7 bases. The CDR3 extends over 15 amino acids. V shed 4 bases and J 6 bases; nucleotides not matched to a gene: 14. Germline V CDR1 and CDR2: GTSNPN, SVGIG (reference sequence). CDR3 region: CAWKKTGVGRDGYTF. Here the CDR3 DNA reads TGTGCCTGGAAAAAAACAGGGGTAGGAAGAGATGGCTACACCTTC.

With regard to this clone: Other DNA sequences in the same sample also yield this CDR3. CDR3 sequence: CASSPRVSSYEQYF. The CDR3 DNA sequence: TGTGCCAGCAGCCCCCGGGTCAGCTCCTACGAGCAGTACTTC. The chain recombines TRBV7-2 with TRBJ2-7, with D hard to call. The CDR3 has 14 residues. V was shortened by 5 bases and J by 0 bases, with 11 bases between the two germline ends. In germline, CDR1 is SGHTA, CDR2 FQGNSA.

The chain recombines TRBV19 with TRBJ2-1; weak D call: TRBD2 (7 bases). The germline V gene encodes CDR1 LNHDA and CDR2 SQIVND (reference sequence). V was clipped by 3 bases and J by 7 bases, with 19 bases between them. The CDR3 is 16 amino acids. The CDR3 sequence: CASSMRGGALWNEQFF. CDR3 in DNA: TGTGCCAGTAGTATGAGGGGGGGGGCTTTATGGAATGAGCAGTTCTTC.

The V call is TRBV11-2, the J call TRBJ1-4, with 8 positions matching TRBD1. The CDR3 consists of 15 residues. V lost 5 bases and J lost 3; bases outside the gene matches: 5. Germline loops: CDR1 SGHAT, CDR2 FQNNGV. The CDR3 bases are TGTGCCAGCAGCCCACAGGGGGACCCTAATGAAAAACTGTTTTTT. This encodes CASSPQGDPNEKLFF.

V is TRBV7-9 and J is TRBJ2-1, with D perhaps matching TRBD1 (8 bases). The CDR3 loop spans 18 amino acids. Germline V gene lookup returns CDR1 SEHNR and CDR2 FQNEAQ (reference sequence). The V end was cut by 4 bases, the J end by 3 bases, with 22 bases between. The CDR3 protein is CASSSHLGQGGIYNEQFF. The CDR3 coding sequence is TGTGCCAGCAGCTCCCACCTCGGACAGGGAGGGATCTACAATGAGCAGTTCTTC.

The chain is built from TRBV4-1 and TRBJ2-2; D is uncertain. V dropped 0 bases and J dropped 6 bases, with 11 bases sitting between them. Germline V gene sequence: CDR1 MGHRA, CDR2 YSYEKL. The CDR3 has 15 amino acids. This CDR3 is CASSQEAQVAGELFF. In DNA form, the CDR3 reads TGCGCCAGCAGCCAAGAGGCCCAGGTAGCCGGGGAGCTGTTTTTT.

The chain is built from TRBV6-6 and TRBJ1-2, with no clear D. This CDR3 spans 16 amino acids. Germline values: CDR1 MNHNY, CDR2 SVGAGI (reference sequence). Trimming stripped 0 bases from V and 0 bases from J, with 11 bases between. CDR3 DNA: TGTGCCAGCAGTTACTCCTTAGAGAGCCCTAACTATGGCTACACCTTC. Residues: CASSYSLESPNYGYTF.

This chain joins TRBV5-6 and TRBJ2-5, with a weak D call TRBD2 (5 bases). This CDR3 contains 15 residues. Trimming shortened V by 1 base and J by 4 bases, and 14 bases separated the two germline ends. Germline loops: CDR1 SGHDT, CDR2 YYEEEE. The CDR3 protein is CASSLRRLGGETQYF. The CDR3, as DNA: TGTGCCAGCAGCTTGAGGAGGTTAGGAGGAGAGACCCAGTACTTC.

This clone was counted between two and nine times. The chain recombines TRBV5-6 with TRBJ1-5; 7 bases fit TRBD1. Trimming cost V 2 bases and J 4 bases; bases outside gene matches: 6. The germline V gene has CDR1 SGHDT and CDR2 YYEEEE. The CDR3 is 15 amino acids. The CDR3 region has the DNA TGTGCCAGCAGCTTAATGGGACAGACGAATCAGCCCCAGCATTTT. Encoded protein: CASSLMGQTNQPQHF.

The gene calls are TRBV2 and TRBJ2-7, with TRBD2 as a possible D gene (5 bases). V shed 8 bases and J shed 3 bases, with 8 bases lying between them. The CDR3 totals 11 residues. CDR1 is SNHLY, CDR2 FYNNEI, per germline. CDR3 loop: CASVRDYEQYF. The CDR3 coding sequence is TGTGCCAGCGTACGGGACTACGAGCAGTACTTC.

This clone showed up just a few times. The chain is built from TRBV5-6 and TRBJ1-5, with D perhaps TRBD1 (5 bases). Germline V lookup: CDR1 SGHDT, CDR2 YYEEEE. Trimming pared 6 bases from V and 7 bases from J, leaving 14 bases between. The CDR3 has 13 residues. This CDR3 is CASTSAGEQPQHF. CDR3 sequence (DNA): TGTGCCAGCACCTCGGCGGGGGAGCAGCCCCAGCATTTT.

The gene calls are TRBV7-3 and TRBJ1-1, with D possibly matching TRBD1 (6 bases). Per the germline V gene, CDR1 is SGHTA and CDR2 is FQGTGA. V was trimmed by 0 bases and J by 3 bases, leaving 14 bases between them. This CDR3 comprises 16 residues. The CDR3 loop reads CASSLTPGGADTEAFF. The CDR3 DNA is TGTGCCAGCAGCTTAACACCGGGGGGCGCGGACACTGAAGCTTTCTTT.